Listed below are T cell receptor beta chains from one sample, sequenced in a study of cytomegalovirus exposure and HLA in healthy donors. The assay was immunoSEQ multiplex PCR, and TCRdb's table has in-frame clones only and misses some. The table shows almost 200,000 clones, with about 80% occurring only once. The sequencing input was PBMCs. The receptors here all came from a man aged 25 to 40 in good health and CMV-seronegative. CDR3s include the opening cysteine and the closing phenylalanine or tryptophan. Fields, in order: clone size, V gene, D gene, J gene, CDR3 DNA, CDR3 protein. D genes are given only for firm matches. Clone size, where shown, is once, few, many, or a class for clones that have expanded.

abundance: .; v_gene: TRBV23-1; d_gene: TRBD1; j_gene: TRBJ2-6; CDR3nt: TGCGCCAGCAGTCCCAGCAGGGGGTCAGGGGCCAACGTCCTGACTTTC; CDR3aa: CASSPSRGSGANVLTF
abundance: .; v_gene: TRBV21-1; d_gene: .; j_gene: TRBJ1-5; CDR3nt: TGTGCCAGCAGCAATTTGGCGGGACGGAGCAATCAGCCCCAGCATTTT; CDR3aa: CASSNLAGRSNQPQHF
abundance: .; v_gene: TRBV28; d_gene: .; j_gene: TRBJ1-6; CDR3nt: TGTGCCAGCACTGGTGACTTGAGTTCACCCCTCCACTTT; CDR3aa: CASTGDLSSPLHF
abundance: .; v_gene: TRBV6-5; d_gene: TRBD1; j_gene: TRBJ2-7; CDR3nt: TGTGCCAGCGGGACAGGGAGAGGGGGTTACGAGCAGTACTTC; CDR3aa: CASGTGRGGYEQYF
abundance: .; v_gene: TRBV28; d_gene: .; j_gene: TRBJ1-1; CDR3nt: TGTGCCAGCAGTTTGCAGGGCCGCACTGAAGCTTTCTTT; CDR3aa: CASSLQGRTEAFF
abundance: .; v_gene: TRBV10-3; d_gene: .; j_gene: TRBJ2-3; CDR3nt: TGTGCCATCAGTAAGACAGCAATCACAGATACGCAGTATTTT; CDR3aa: CAISKTAITDTQYF
abundance: .; v_gene: TRBV18; d_gene: .; j_gene: TRBJ2-1; CDR3nt: TGTGCCAGCTCACCGCACAGGGTCGGCAATGAGCAGTTCTTC; CDR3aa: CASSPHRVGNEQFF
abundance: once; v_gene: TRBV5-1; d_gene: TRBD2; j_gene: TRBJ2-2; CDR3nt: TGCGCCAGCAGCCCCCCAGCGGGAGGTGGCACCGGGGAGCTGTTTTTT; CDR3aa: CASSPPAGGGTGELFF
abundance: .; v_gene: TRBV18; d_gene: TRBD1; j_gene: TRBJ1-4; CDR3nt: TGTGCCAGCTCAGGAGGACAGGGTGAAAAACTGTTTTTT; CDR3aa: CASSGGQGEKLFF
abundance: .; v_gene: TRBV2; d_gene: TRBD1; j_gene: TRBJ2-7; CDR3nt: TGTGCCAGCATTTTAGGGACAGGTCCCTACGAGCAGTACTTC; CDR3aa: CASILGTGPYEQYF
abundance: .; v_gene: TRBV7-2; d_gene: TRBD1; j_gene: TRBJ1-5; CDR3nt: TGTGCCAGCAGCTTAACCAGGGGGAACTGGGGCAATCAGCCCCAGCATTTT; CDR3aa: CASSLTRGNWGNQPQHF
abundance: .; v_gene: TRBV28; d_gene: .; j_gene: TRBJ2-1; CDR3nt: TGTGCCAGCAGTTTACGGACAGCAAACAATGAGCAGTTCTTC; CDR3aa: CASSLRTANNEQFF
abundance: .; v_gene: TRBV5-8; d_gene: TRBD1; j_gene: TRBJ2-5; CDR3nt: TGTGCCAGCAGCTCGGGACAGGCAGGGAGTCAAGAGACCCAGTACTTC; CDR3aa: CASSSGQAGSQETQYF
abundance: .; v_gene: TRBV5-1; d_gene: TRBD1; j_gene: TRBJ2-3; CDR3nt: TGCGCCAGCAGCCCAGGGACAGGGTATCCAGATACGCAGTATTTT; CDR3aa: CASSPGTGYPDTQYF
abundance: .; v_gene: TRBV27; d_gene: .; j_gene: TRBJ2-2; CDR3nt: TGTGCCACCTCGCGGGACCTGAACACCGGGGAGCTGTTTTTT; CDR3aa: CATSRDLNTGELFF
abundance: few; v_gene: TRBV6-1; d_gene: .; j_gene: TRBJ2-7; CDR3nt: TGTGCCATCGATGGGCGGGCCTACGAGCAGTACTTC; CDR3aa: CAIDGRAYEQYF
abundance: few; v_gene: TRBV5-5; d_gene: .; j_gene: TRBJ1-5; CDR3nt: TGTGCCAGCAGCTTGGGACCTCGGGCGGGGAGCAATCAGCCCCAGCATTTT; CDR3aa: CASSLGPRAGSNQPQHF
abundance: .; v_gene: TRBV28; d_gene: TRBD1; j_gene: TRBJ1-2; CDR3nt: TGTGCCAGCACCTCTGGGGACAGGGTAAATGGCTACACCTTC; CDR3aa: CASTSGDRVNGYTF
abundance: .; v_gene: TRBV5-1; d_gene: TRBD1; j_gene: TRBJ2-7; CDR3nt: TGCGCCAGCAGCCCACGACAGGGTAACTACGAGCAGTACTTC; CDR3aa: CASSPRQGNYEQYF
abundance: .; v_gene: TRBV29-1; d_gene: .; j_gene: TRBJ1-5; CDR3nt: TGCAGCGTTGGACGGGAAAATCAGCCCCAGCATTTT; CDR3aa: CSVGRENQPQHF
abundance: .; v_gene: TRBV9; d_gene: TRBD1; j_gene: TRBJ1-5; CDR3nt: TGTGCCAGCAGCGTAGGGGCAGGGGGCGGTCAGCCCCAGCATTTT; CDR3aa: CASSVGAGGGQPQHF
abundance: .; v_gene: TRBV7-9; d_gene: TRBD1; j_gene: TRBJ1-6; CDR3nt: TGTGCCAGCAGCGCCGGGACAGTTAATTCACCCCTCCACTTT; CDR3aa: CASSAGTVNSPLHF
abundance: .; v_gene: TRBV7-3; d_gene: .; j_gene: TRBJ2-7; CDR3nt: TGTGCCAGCAGCTTACCACCGGGACTGAAAAGCTCCTACGAGCAGTACTTC; CDR3aa: CASSLPPGLKSSYEQYF
abundance: .; v_gene: TRBV13; d_gene: .; j_gene: TRBJ2-5; CDR3nt: TGTGCCAGCAGCTTCTTTCAAGAGACCCAGTACTTC; CDR3aa: CASSFFQETQYF
abundance: few; v_gene: TRBV4-1; d_gene: .; j_gene: TRBJ2-7; CDR3nt: TGCGCCAGCAGCCCAAGGGGCTACGAGCAGTACTTC; CDR3aa: CASSPRGYEQYF
abundance: few; v_gene: TRBV10-3; d_gene: TRBD2; j_gene: TRBJ2-3; CDR3nt: TGTGCCATCAGTAATTTTAGCGGGAGTGCGGCAGATACGCAGTATTTT; CDR3aa: CAISNFSGSAADTQYF
abundance: .; v_gene: TRBV15; d_gene: .; j_gene: TRBJ1-3; CDR3nt: TGTGCCACCAGCAGAGGCGGGCGGGACTCTGGAAACACCATATATTTT; CDR3aa: CATSRGGRDSGNTIYF
abundance: .; v_gene: TRBV11-3; d_gene: .; j_gene: TRBJ2-7; CDR3nt: TGTGCCAGCAGCATAGGGGACACCTACGAGCAGTACTTC; CDR3aa: CASSIGDTYEQYF